This T cell receptor beta chain was sequenced for a study of control samples from healthy donors and cancer patients. Germline-derived CDR1 and CDR2 are SNHLY and FYNNEI. V gave up 4 bases and J gave up 6 bases; unmatched junction bases: 17. The CDR3 is 19 amino acids. TCRdb's copy holds only in-frame clones and misses some; the assay was immunoSEQ multiplex PCR. The sample consists of around 100,000 clones, around 90% of them appearing once. The sequence derives from a man aged 25-45 years in good health. V and J are TRBV2 and TRBJ2-7, with 14 positions matching TRBD2. Sequencing was carried out using blood. CDR3 bases: TGTGCCAGCAGTGGAGACCTAGCCGGGACTAGCGGGAGAATCGGCGAGCAGTACTTC. This gives the protein CASSGDLAGTSGRIGEQYF.